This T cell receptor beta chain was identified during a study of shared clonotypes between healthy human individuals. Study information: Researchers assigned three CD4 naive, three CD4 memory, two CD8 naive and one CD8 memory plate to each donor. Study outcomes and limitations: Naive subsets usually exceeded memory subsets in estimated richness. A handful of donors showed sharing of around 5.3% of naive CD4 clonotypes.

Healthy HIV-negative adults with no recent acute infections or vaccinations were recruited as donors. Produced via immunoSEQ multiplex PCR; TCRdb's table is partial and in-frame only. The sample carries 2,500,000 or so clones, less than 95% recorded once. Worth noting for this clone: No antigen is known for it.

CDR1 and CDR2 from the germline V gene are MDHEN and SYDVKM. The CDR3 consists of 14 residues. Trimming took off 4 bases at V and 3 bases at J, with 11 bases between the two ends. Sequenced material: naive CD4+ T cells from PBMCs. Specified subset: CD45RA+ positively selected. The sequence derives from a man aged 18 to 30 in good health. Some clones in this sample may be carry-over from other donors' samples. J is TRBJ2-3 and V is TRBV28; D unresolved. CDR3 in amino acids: CASSSSPGTDTQYF. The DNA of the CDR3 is TGTGCCAGCAGTTCCAGCCCCGGAACAGATACGCAGTATTTT.